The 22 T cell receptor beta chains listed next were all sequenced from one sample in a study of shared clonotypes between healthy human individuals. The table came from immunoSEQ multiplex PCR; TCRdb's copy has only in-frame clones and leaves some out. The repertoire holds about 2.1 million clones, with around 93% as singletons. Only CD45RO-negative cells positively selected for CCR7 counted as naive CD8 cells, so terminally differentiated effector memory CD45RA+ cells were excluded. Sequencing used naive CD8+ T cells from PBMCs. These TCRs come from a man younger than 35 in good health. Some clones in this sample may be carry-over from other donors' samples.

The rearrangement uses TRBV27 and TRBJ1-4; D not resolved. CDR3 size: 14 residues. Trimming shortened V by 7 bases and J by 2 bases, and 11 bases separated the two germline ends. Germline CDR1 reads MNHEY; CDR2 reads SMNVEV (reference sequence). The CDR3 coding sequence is TGTGCCAGCACCGCGACAACCACTAATGAAAAACTGTTTTTT. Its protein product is CASTATTTNEKLFF.

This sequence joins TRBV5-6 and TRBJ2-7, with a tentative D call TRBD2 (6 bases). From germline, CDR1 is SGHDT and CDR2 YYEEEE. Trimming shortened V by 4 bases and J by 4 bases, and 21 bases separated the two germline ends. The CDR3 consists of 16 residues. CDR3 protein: CASSHIRHGSEYEQYF. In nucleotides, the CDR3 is TGTGCCAGCAGCCACATACGTCACGGGAGTGAGTACGAGCAGTACTTC.

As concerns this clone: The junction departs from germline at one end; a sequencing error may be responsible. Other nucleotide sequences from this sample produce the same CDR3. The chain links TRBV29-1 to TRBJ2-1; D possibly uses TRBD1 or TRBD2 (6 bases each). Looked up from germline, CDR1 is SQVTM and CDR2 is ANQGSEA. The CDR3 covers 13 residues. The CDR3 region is CSVEGGIYNEQFF. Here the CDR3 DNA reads TGCAGCGTGGAAGGGGGGATATACAATGAGCAGTTCTTC.

The CDR3 reads CASSYPTGGGGAFF. The CDR3 DNA reads as TGTGCCAGCAGTTATCCCACAGGGGGCGGGGGAGCTTTCTTT. This chain uses TRBV6-6 with TRBJ1-1, with TRBD1 identical over 9 bases. V shed 3 bases, J shed 10 bases, and the junction held 9 bases outside the gene matches. The germline CDR1 and CDR2 sequences are MNHNY and SVGAGI (reference sequence). CDR3 length: 14 amino acids.

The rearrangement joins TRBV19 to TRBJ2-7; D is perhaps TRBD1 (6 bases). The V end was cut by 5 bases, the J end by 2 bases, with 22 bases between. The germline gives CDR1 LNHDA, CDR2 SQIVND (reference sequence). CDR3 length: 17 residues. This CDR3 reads CASSPGTLGRSTYEQYF. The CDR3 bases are TGTGCCAGTAGTCCCGGGACACTGGGCCGAAGCACCTACGAGCAGTACTTC.

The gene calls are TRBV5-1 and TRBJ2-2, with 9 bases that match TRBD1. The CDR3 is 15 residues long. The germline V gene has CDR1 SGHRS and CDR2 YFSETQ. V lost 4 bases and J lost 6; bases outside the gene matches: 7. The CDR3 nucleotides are TGCGCCAGCAGCCCCCGGGACAGGGACGCCGGGGAGCTGTTTTTT. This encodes CASSPRDRDAGELFF.

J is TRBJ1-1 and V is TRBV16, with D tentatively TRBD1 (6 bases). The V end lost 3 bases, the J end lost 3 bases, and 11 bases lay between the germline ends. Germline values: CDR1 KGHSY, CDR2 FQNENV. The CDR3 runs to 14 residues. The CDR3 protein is CASSHTGQHTEAFF. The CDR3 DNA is TGTGCCAGCAGCCACACCGGACAGCACACTGAAGCTTTCTTT.

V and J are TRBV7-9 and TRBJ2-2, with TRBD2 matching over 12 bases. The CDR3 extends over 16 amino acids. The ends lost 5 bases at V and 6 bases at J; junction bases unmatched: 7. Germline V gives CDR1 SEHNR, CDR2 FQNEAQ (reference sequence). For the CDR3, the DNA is TGTGCCAGCAGCCCGCGACTAGCGGGGGAGGCCGGGGAGCTGTTTTTT. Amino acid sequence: CASSPRLAGEAGELFF.

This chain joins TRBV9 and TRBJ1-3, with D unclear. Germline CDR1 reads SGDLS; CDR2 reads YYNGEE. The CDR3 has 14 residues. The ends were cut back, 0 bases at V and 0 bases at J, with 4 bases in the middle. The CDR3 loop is CASSVEISGNTIYF. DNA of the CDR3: TGTGCCAGCAGCGTAGAAATCTCTGGAAACACCATATATTTT.

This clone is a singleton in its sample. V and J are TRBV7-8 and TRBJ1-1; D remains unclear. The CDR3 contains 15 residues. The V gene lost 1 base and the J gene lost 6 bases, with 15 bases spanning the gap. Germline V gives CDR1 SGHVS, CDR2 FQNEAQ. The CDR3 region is CASSLGHPPVAEAFF. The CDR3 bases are TGTGCCAGCAGCTTAGGGCATCCCCCGGTGGCTGAAGCTTTCTTT. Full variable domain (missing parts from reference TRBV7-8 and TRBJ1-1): GAGVSQSPRYKVAKRGQDVALRCDPISGHVSLFWYQQALGQGPEFLTYFQNEAQLDKSGLPSDRFFAERPEGSVSTLKIQRTQQEDSAVYLCASSLGHPPVAEAFFGQGTRLTVV.

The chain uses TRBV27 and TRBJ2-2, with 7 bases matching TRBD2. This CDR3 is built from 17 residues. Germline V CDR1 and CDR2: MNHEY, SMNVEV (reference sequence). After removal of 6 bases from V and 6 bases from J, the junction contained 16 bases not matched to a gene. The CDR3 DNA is TGTGCCAGCAGCCACACTTTAGTGGGAGGGCCGTCCGGGGAGCTGTTTTTT. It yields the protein CASSHTLVGGPSGELFF.

CDR3 protein: CASRSLGVDKNIQYF. The CDR3 DNA reads as TGTGCCAGCAGGTCCCTAGGGGTAGACAAAAACATTCAGTACTTC. The chain has TRBV28 and TRBJ2-4, with D tentatively TRBD1 (5 bases). Germline V gene sequence: CDR1 MDHEN, CDR2 SYDVKM. V was clipped by 6 bases and J by 3 bases, with 15 bases between them. This CDR3 has 15 residues.

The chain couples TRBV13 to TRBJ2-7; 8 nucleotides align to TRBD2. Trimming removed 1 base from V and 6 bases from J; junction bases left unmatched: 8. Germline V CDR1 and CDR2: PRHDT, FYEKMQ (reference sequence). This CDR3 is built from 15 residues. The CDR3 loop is CASSLDPAGVSEQYF. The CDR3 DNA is TGTGCCAGCAGCTTAGATCCAGCGGGAGTATCCGAGCAGTACTTC.

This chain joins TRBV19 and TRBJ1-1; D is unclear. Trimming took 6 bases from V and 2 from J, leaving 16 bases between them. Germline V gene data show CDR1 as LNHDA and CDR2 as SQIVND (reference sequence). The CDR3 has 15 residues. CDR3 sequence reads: CASSNSKTGNTEAFF. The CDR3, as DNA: TGTGCCAGTAGCAACTCAAAGACCGGTAACACTGAAGCTTTCTTT.

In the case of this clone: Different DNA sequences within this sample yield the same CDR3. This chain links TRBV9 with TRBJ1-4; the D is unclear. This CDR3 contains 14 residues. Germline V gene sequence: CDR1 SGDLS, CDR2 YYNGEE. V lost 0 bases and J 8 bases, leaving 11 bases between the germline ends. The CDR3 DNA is TGTGCCAGCAGCGTAGGCGGGAGTGGGGAAAAACTGTTTTTT. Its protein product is CASSVGGSGEKLFF.

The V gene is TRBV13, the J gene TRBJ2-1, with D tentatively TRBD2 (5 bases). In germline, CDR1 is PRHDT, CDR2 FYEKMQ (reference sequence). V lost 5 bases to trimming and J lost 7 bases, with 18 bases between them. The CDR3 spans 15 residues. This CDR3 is CASSPQVPRGNEQFF. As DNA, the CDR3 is TGTGCCAGCAGCCCTCAAGTGCCCCGAGGGAATGAGCAGTTCTTC.

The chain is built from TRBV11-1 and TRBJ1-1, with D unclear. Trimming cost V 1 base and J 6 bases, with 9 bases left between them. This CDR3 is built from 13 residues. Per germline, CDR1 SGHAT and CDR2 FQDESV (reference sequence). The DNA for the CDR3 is TGTGCCAGCAGCTTAGATGATGGGCCTGAAGCTTTCTTT. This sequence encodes CASSLDDGPEAFF.

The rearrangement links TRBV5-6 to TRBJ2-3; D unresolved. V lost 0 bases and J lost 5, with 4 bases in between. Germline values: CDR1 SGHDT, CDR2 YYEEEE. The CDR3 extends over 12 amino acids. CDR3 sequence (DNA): TGTGCCAGCAGCTTGGATCTAGATACGCAGTATTTT. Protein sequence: CASSLDLDTQYF.

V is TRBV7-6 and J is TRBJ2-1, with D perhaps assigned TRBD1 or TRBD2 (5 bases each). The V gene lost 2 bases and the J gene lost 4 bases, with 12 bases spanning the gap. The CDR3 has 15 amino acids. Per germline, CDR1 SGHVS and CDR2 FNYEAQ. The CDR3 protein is CASSLPQGAYNEQFF. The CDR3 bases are TGTGCCAGCAGCTTACCCCAGGGAGCATACAATGAGCAGTTCTTC.

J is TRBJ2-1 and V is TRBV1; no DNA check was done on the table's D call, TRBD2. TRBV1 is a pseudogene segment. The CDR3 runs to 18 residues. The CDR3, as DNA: TGCACCAGCAGCCAAGAGGGGCCGGGACTAGCGGGGAGCAATGAGCAGTTCTTC. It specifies CTSSQEGPGLAGSNEQFF.

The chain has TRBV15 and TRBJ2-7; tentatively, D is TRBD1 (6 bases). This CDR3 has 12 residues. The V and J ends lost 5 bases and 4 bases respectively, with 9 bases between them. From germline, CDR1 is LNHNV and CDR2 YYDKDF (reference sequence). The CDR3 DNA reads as TGTGCCACCAGCGGTGGACAGTACGAGCAGTACTTC. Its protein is CATSGGQYEQYF. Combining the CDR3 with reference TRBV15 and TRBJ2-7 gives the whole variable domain DAMVIQNPRYQVTQFGKPVTLSCSQTLNHNVMYWYQQKSSQAPKLLFHYYDKDFNNEADTPDNFQSRRPNTSFCFLDIRSPGLGDTAMYLCATSGGQYEQYFGPGTRLTVT.

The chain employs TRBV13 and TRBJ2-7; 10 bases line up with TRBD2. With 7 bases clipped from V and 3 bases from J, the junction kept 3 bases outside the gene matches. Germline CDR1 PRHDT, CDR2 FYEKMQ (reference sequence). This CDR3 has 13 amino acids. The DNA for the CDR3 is TGTGCCAGCACTAGCGGGAGACGCTACGAGCAGTACTTC. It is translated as CASTSGRRYEQYF.